This TCR beta chain was recovered during a study of cytomegalovirus exposure and HLA in healthy donors. Notes on this clone: As yet, its antigen is unknown.

V was clipped by 3 bases and J by 10 bases; unmatched bases: 15. Germline CDR1 and CDR2: KGHSH and LQKENI. The CDR3 covers 15 residues. PCR employed 60 Vbeta and 13 Jbeta primers. TCRdb's table, derived via immunoSEQ multiplex PCR, lists solely in-frame clones and lacks some. The table records 150,000 to 200,000 clones, 60% to 80% of them present only once. Study-level results: Later analysis identified a missense DCLRE1C variant that was linked to TCR beta V- and J-gene trimming.

This TCR derives from a woman between 35 and 50 years old in good health and CMV-seropositive. The rearrangement links TRBV18 to TRBJ2-7; 7 bases match TRBD1. The source material was PBMCs. DNA for the CDR3: TGTGCCAGCTCACCGCCTCAAGGGGGCCCCAGTGTCCAGTACTTC. Translating gives CASSPPQGGPSVQYF.